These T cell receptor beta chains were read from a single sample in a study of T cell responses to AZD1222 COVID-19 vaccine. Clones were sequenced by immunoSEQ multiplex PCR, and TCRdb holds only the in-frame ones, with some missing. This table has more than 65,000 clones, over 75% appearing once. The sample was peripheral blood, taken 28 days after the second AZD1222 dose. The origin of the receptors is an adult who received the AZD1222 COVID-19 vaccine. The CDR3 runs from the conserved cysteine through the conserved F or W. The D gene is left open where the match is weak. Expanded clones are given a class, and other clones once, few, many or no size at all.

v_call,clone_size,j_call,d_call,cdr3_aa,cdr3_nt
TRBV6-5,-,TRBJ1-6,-,CASSTSYYNSPLHF,TGTGCCAGCAGTACTTCCTACTATAATTCACCCCTCCACTTT
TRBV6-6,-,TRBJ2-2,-,CASSYSRRNPGELFF,TGTGCCAGCAGTTACTCTCGGCGTAACCCCGGGGAGCTGTTTTTT
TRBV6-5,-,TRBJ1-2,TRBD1,CASSLTGDYGYTF,TGTGCCAGCAGTTTGACAGGGGACTATGGCTACACCTTC
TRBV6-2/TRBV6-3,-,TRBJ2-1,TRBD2,CASSLIAGHYNEQFF,TGTGCCAGCAGTCTAATAGCGGGCCATTACAATGAGCAGTTCTTC
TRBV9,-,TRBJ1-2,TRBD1,CASTPSGQGNYGYTF,TGTGCCAGCACGCCTTCGGGACAGGGGAACTATGGCTACACCTTC
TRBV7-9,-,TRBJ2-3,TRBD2,CASSLNAGGVTDTQYF,TGTGCCAGCAGCTTAAACGCGGGGGGCGTCACAGATACGCAGTATTTT
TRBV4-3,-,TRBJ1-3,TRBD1,CASSQEDRAGNTIYF,TGCGCCAGCAGCCAAGAGGACAGGGCTGGAAACACCATATATTTT
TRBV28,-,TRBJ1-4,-,CASTTGNTNEKLFF,TGTGCCAGCACCACAGGGAATACTAATGAAAAACTGTTTTTT
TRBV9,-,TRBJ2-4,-,CASSVEWAGDIQYF,TGTGCCAGCAGCGTAGAGTGGGCTGGAGACATTCAGTACTTC
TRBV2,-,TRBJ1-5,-,CASSVGIGGSNQPQHF,TGTGCCAGCAGTGTCGGGATCGGCGGGAGCAATCAGCCCCAGCATTTT
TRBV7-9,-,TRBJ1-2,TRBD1,CASSLGTGAYGYTF,TGTGCCAGCAGCTTAGGGACAGGGGCCTATGGCTACACCTTC
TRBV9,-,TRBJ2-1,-,CASPWRGNLAYNEQFF,TGTGCCAGCCCCTGGAGGGGAAACCTTGCCTACAATGAGCAGTTCTTC
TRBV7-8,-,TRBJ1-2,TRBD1,CASRRDRARPQSNYGYTF,TGTGCCAGCAGACGAGACAGGGCAAGACCGCAGAGTAACTATGGCTACACCTTC
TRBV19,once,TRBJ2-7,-,CASSPGSYEQYF,TGTGCCAGCTCTCCGGGCTCCTACGAGCAGTACTTC
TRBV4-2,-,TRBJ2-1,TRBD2,CASSQRLRLADSSYNEQFF,TGTGCCAGCAGCCAAAGGCTTAGGCTAGCGGATAGCTCCTACAATGAGCAGTTCTTC
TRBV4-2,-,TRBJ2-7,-,CASSQDQFSSEQYF,TGTGCCAGCAGCCAAGATCAGTTCAGCTCCGAGCAGTACTTC
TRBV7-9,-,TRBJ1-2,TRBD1,CASSNLDRDNYGYTF,TGTGCCAGCAGCAACCTTGACAGGGATAACTATGGCTACACCTTC
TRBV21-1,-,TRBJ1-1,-,CASSKRQGNGLAFF,TGTGCCAGCAGCAAGAGACAGGGGAATGGGTTAGCTTTCTTT
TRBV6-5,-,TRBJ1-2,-,CASSSGTLPYGYTF,TGTGCCAGCAGTTCCGGGACACTACCCTATGGCTACACCTTC
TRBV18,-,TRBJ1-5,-,CASSPRENQPQHF,TGTGCCAGCTCACCCAGGGAAAATCAGCCCCAGCATTTT
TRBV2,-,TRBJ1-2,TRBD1,CASSEGGGGRGYTF,TGTGCCAGCAGTGAAGGAGGGGGCGGACGTGGCTACACCTTC
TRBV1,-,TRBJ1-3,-,CTSSQVIRSGNTIYF,TGCACCAGCAGCCAAGTTATTCGTTCTGGAAACACCATATATTTT
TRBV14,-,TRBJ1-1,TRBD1,CASSPHLGQYTEAFF,TGTGCCAGCAGCCCCCACCTGGGACAGTACACTGAAGCTTTCTTT
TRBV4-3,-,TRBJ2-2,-,CASSQESYGELFF,TGCGCCAGCAGCCAAGAGTCCTACGGGGAGCTGTTTTTT
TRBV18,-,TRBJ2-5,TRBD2,CASSPASGVQETQYF,TGTGCCAGCTCACCAGCTAGCGGGGTCCAAGAGACCCAGTACTTC
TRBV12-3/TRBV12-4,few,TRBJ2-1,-,CASSRGPEGQFF,TGTGCCAGCAGCCGGGGACCTGAGGGGCAGTTCTTC
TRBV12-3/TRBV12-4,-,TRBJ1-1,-,CASSRARETEAFF,TGTGCCAGCAGCAGGGCAAGGGAGACTGAAGCTTTCTTT
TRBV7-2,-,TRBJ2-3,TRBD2,CASSLVSGGRGGTDTQYF,TGTGCCAGCAGCTTAGTGTCCGGCGGGAGGGGGGGAACAGATACGCAGTATTTT
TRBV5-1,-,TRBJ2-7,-,CASSIDTYEQYF,TGCGCCAGCAGCATTGACACCTACGAGCAGTACTTC
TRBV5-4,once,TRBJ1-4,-,CASSFNREGEKLFF,TGTGCCAGCAGCTTTAACAGGGAGGGTGAAAAACTGTTTTTT
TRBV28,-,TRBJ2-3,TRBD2,CASSLIVEAGGPDTQYF,TGTGCCAGCAGTTTAATCGTCGAGGCGGGAGGGCCGGATACGCAGTATTTT
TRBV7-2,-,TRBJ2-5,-,CASSSLAMQEWTQYF,TGTGCCAGCAGTTCACTAGCAATGCAAGAGTGGACCCAGTACTTC
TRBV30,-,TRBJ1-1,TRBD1,CAWTSIGTGPTEAFF,TGTGCCTGGACCAGTATAGGGACAGGGCCCACTGAAGCTTTCTTT
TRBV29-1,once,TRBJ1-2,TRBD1,CSVQGGQGYGYTF,TGCAGCGTCCAAGGTGGACAGGGCTATGGCTACACCTTC
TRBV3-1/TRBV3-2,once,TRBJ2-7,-,CASTGPHEQYF,TGTGCCAGTACAGGGCCCCACGAGCAGTACTTC
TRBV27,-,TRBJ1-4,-,CASSSGLRGEKLFF,TGTGCCAGCAGTTCCGGGCTGAGGGGGGAAAAACTGTTTTTT
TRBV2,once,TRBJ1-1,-,CASSDIRSEAFF,TGTGCCAGCAGTGATATTCGGTCTGAAGCTTTCTTT
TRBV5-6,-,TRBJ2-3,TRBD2,CASSLLGSGSTDTQYF,TGTGCCAGCAGCTTGTTGGGTAGCGGGAGCACAGATACGCAGTATTTT
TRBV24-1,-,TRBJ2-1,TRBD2,CATSDLRSSGEGSYNEQFF,TGTGCCACCAGTGATTTGCGTTCTAGCGGGGAAGGGTCCTACAATGAGCAGTTCTTC
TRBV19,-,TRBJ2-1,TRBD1,CASSAPGQGYNEQFF,TGTGCCAGTAGTGCACCGGGACAGGGGTACAATGAGCAGTTCTTC
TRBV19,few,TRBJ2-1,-,CASNPGGFSYNEQFF,TGTGCCAGTAACCCAGGGGGGTTCTCCTACAATGAGCAGTTCTTC
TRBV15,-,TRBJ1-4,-,CATSRGGVDEKLFF,TGTGCCACCAGCAGAGGGGGGGTCGATGAAAAACTGTTTTTT